The following is a T cell receptor beta chain sequence with its context. A junction end diverges from the germline sequence, so it may reflect a read error. This sample was included in a study of blood T cell repertoires in COVID-19. Original data processing: Amplified reference gene primers provided the basis for estimating nucleated cell counts. The repertoire was sequenced with immunoSEQ multiplex PCR; TCRdb's copy has only in-frame clones and lacks some. That table is the source of V, J and clone size, and D and trimming were worked out from the DNA. The sample shows roughly 130,000 clones, roughly four fifths of them seen only once. The sample taken for sequencing was peripheral blood. This clonotype was obtained from a man older than 75 with acute or convalescent COVID-19.

The CDR3 loop reads CASSLGGQGNNEQFF. The CDR3 nucleotides are TGTGCCAGCAGTTTAGGGGGACAGGGGAACAATGAGCAGTTCTTC. The chain combines TRBV11-2 with TRBJ2-1, with 10 bases aligning to TRBD1. The length of the CDR3 is 15 residues. Germline V lookup: CDR1 SGHAT, CDR2 FQNNGV.